The rows below give T cell receptor beta chains drawn from one sample of a study of cytomegalovirus exposure and HLA in healthy donors. Data came from immunoSEQ multiplex PCR; TCRdb stores just in-frame clones and leaves some out. Of about 140,000 clones listed, 94% were seen once; the top ten hold 1.5% to 2%. The specimen sequenced was PBMCs. These receptors all come from a young man in good health and CMV-seropositive. The CDR3 runs from the conserved cysteine through the conserved F or W. Fields, in order: D gene, J gene, clone size, V gene, CDR3 protein, CDR3 DNA. A D gene is named only where the DNA matches it firmly. The size field is filled for only some rows; it gives once, few, many or a size class.

>-|TRBJ2-3|-|TRBV5-1
CASSSGTTTDTQYF
TGCGCCAGCAGCTCCGGGACAACCACAGATACGCAGTATTTT
>-|TRBJ2-3|-|TRBV7-2
CASSTYTDTQYF
TGTGCCAGCAGCACATACACAGATACGCAGTATTTT
>-|TRBJ1-2|-|TRBV28
CASSLVPPTDYGYTF
TGTGCCAGCAGTTTAGTCCCCCCAACAGACTATGGCTACACCTTC
>TRBD1|TRBJ2-7|-|TRBV4-1
CASSQTPGTGFQKTYEQYF
TGCGCCAGCAGCCAAACCCCCGGGACAGGATTTCAGAAGACCTACGAGCAGTACTTC
>TRBD2|TRBJ2-2|few|TRBV5-1
CASSRGGRGTGELFF
TGCGCCAGCAGTAGGGGAGGGCGCGGCACCGGGGAGCTGTTTTTT
>TRBD1|TRBJ2-5|-|TRBV6-6
CASSRRGQETQYF
TGTGCCAGCAGCCGCAGGGGGCAAGAGACCCAGTACTTC
>TRBD1|TRBJ2-7|-|TRBV28
CASSLYRDSLYF
TGTGCCAGCAGTCTATACCGGGACAGTTTGTACTTC
>-|TRBJ1-6|-|TRBV28
CASSPPLGLGYGGEPLHF
TGTGCCAGCAGTCCCCCTCTCGGCCTGGGCTATGGGGGGGAGCCCCTCCACTTT
>-|TRBJ2-5|-|TRBV6-5
CASSDVTGRETQYF
TGTGCCAGCAGCGATGTTACAGGTCGGGAGACCCAGTACTTC
>TRBD2|TRBJ2-1|-|TRBV18
CASSAGTSANEQFF
TGTGCCAGCTCGGCCGGGACTAGCGCCAATGAGCAGTTCTTC